This T cell receptor beta chain was identified during a study of shared clonotypes between healthy human individuals (dated by TCRdb to 2018 to 2020). Turning to the overall study: The cohort comprised two women and a few men aged 18 to 49 years. Per donor, three plates each were used for CD4 naive and CD4 memory, two for CD8 naive, and one for CD8 memory. The study deeply sequenced blood TCR repertoires of five healthy adults to estimate repertoire size and the extent of clonotype sharing between individuals. Libraries were prepared and TCR repertoires were sequenced by different laboratories using diverse techniques, in order to increase sequencing depth and limit assay-specific biases. Leukapheresis yielded between about 0.9 and 10 billion PBMCs per donor.

TCR CDR3 regions were amplified from genomic DNA by multiplex PCR using the deep immunoSEQ assay. For each cell subset, the extracted genomic DNA was distributed evenly across all wells of several immunoSEQ 96-well plates, and each plate served as one replicate. For sorted subsets, each replicate PCR was loaded with 200 ng genomic DNA, equivalent to approximately 33,000 T cell genomes. Purified libraries were measured with a Qubit 3.0 fluorometer, size-checked on a Bioanalyzer 2100, and measured again with the KAPA Library Quantification kit. Every immunoSEQ 96-well plate was sequenced on a dedicated single-read 150-cycle Illumina NextSeq 550 flow cell. On the authors' methods: Because the immunoSEQ output included only junctional sequences and no quality scores, the filtering could not be the same as the filtering used for full-length reads. To assign V/J genes and CDR3, sequences were annotated using PyIR, a Python wrapper for IgBLAST v1.9, with IMGT germline references. Reads with weak V/J assignments (E-value above 1e-6), missing CDR3, stop codons, out-of-frame junctions, or ambiguous translated residues were removed. V3J clonotypes were defined by identical inferred V gene, J gene, and CDR3 amino acid sequence. Percentage overlap between repertoires was computed as shared unique clonotypes divided by the size of the smaller repertoire. Repertoire richness was assessed with RTK rarefaction, the Chao1 estimator, and Recon v2.1 estimates of unobserved clonotypes. Generation probabilities were computed with OLGA for all TCRbeta clonotypes obtained by the gDNA method from four donors. TCRdb took over this immuneACCESS table, retaining in-frame rearrangements with V and J assigned. Such tables are incomplete; in checked studies, under half of the missing clones stem from an unresolved V gene, and the remainder is unexplained. Clone size and the V and J calls come from that table; the DNA yielded D and trimming. The sample table contains some 2 million clones; only one count was recorded for roughly 95% of them. The ten biggest clones cover 1% to 1.5% of the sample.

CD8 naive samples consisted of CD45RO-negative cells that were positively selected for CCR7, yielding a CD45RA+CCR7+ population without TemRA cells. The donors were healthy, HIV-negative adults who had no recently reported acute infections or vaccinations. Only Caucasian adults living in Nashville, Tennessee, USA were represented among the donors. After blood collection by leukapheresis, PBMCs were isolated using Ficoll-Histopaque density gradient centrifugation and then cryopreserved in the vapor phase of liquid nitrogen. Analytical flow cytometry was used to check the purity and quantity of every magnetically sorted T cell population. Genomic DNA was isolated from each sorted fraction and quantified by UV absorbance on a Nanodrop 2000c. The cysteine opens and the phenylalanine closes a CDR3 of 16 amino acids. The only DNA kept is the CDR3, 48 bases in frame from the first base. The CDR1 and CDR2 encoded by the germline V gene (reference sequence) are SSHAT and FNYEAQ.

Note on this clone: Its cognate antigen has yet to be identified. A read error may produce the germline difference seen at one junction end.

The paper as a whole reports these results and caveats: Higher generation probabilities were observed for clonotypes shared by all four sorted-subset donors than for non-shared clonotypes. Sampling was limited to blood, and TCR repertoires in tissue likely differ from TCR repertoires in blood. The genetic and exposure-history diversity represented was limited by the small number of donors. Pairwise subsampling led to the expectation that sequencing depth would affect the degree of clonotype sharing among donors. Larger estimated clonotype richness was generally found for naive subsets than for memory subsets. Even with the large sequencing depth, rarefaction of the sorted-subset datasets indicated that sequencing was incomplete. When a handful of donors were compared, the shared fraction of clonotypes was about 5.2% for naive CD4, about 4% for naive CD8, about 2.5% for memory CD4, and about 0.36% for memory CD8.

The receptor comes from a man aged 18 to 29 in good health. This receptor chain uses TRBV7-7 and TRBJ2-7; 7 nucleotides in the junction match TRBD2. Specimen: naive CD8+ T cells sorted from blood. This specimen's cell subset or site label, per the study, means: CD45RA+CCR7+. The CDR3 loop reads CASSPGEGRGPYEQYF. The bases are TGTGCTAGCAGCCCGGGGGAGGGGCGGGGACCCTACGAGCAGTACTTC.